Each of the 9 T cell receptor beta chains below was sequenced from the same sample in a study of blood T cell repertoires in COVID-19. Clones were read by immunoSEQ multiplex PCR, and TCRdb kept only the in-frame ones, dropping some. The sample holds about 230,000 clones, just over 85% seen once. The sample was peripheral blood. The receptors were sampled from a middle-aged man with COVID-19, enrolled during active disease.

The V call is TRBV5-5, the J call TRBJ1-4; TRBD1 matches at 11 bases. Germline V gives CDR1 SGHKS, CDR2 YYEKEE (reference sequence). The CDR3 extends over 19 amino acids. The V gene end was trimmed by 1 base and the J gene end by 8 bases; junction bases not matched to a gene: 16. The CDR3 DNA sequence: TGTGCCAGCAGCTTGTCCCTCGGACAGGGGGCGTTGGGTAGGGAAAAACTGTTTTTT. Its translation is CASSLSLGQGALGREKLFF.

This clone was seen only a few times. The chain carries TRBV6-6 and TRBJ1-2; D is unclear. CDR3 length equals 12 residues. Germline lookup yields CDR1 MNHNY and CDR2 SVGAGI (reference sequence). Trimming pared 0 bases from V and 8 bases from J, leaving 7 bases between. As DNA, the CDR3 is TGTGCCAGCAGTTACTCGAGCGGCGGCTACACCTTC. This gives the protein CASSYSSGGYTF.

The chain employs TRBV30 and TRBJ2-1, with D possibly matching TRBD1 (5 bases). The V and J ends lost 4 bases and 8 bases respectively, with 12 bases between them. This CDR3 is 12 amino acids long. CDR1 GTSNPN and CDR2 SVGIG come from the germline V gene (reference sequence). As DNA, the CDR3 is TGTGCCTGGAACCCAGGGATCCATGAGCAGTTCTTC. It is translated as CAWNPGIHEQFF.

This clone showed up just a few times. The chain recombines TRBV18 with TRBJ1-1; a possible D gene is TRBD1 (5 bases). This CDR3 contains 13 residues. V was cut by 5 bases and J by 5 bases, with 12 bases left in between. Germline loops: CDR1 KGHSH, CDR2 LQKENI. This chain's CDR3 is CASSTGLRTEAFF. The CDR3 bases are TGTGCCAGCTCAACGGGACTTAGGACTGAAGCTTTCTTT.

J is TRBJ2-1 and V is TRBV27, with D perhaps matching TRBD2 (6 bases). Trimming cost V 5 bases and J 4 bases, with 12 bases left between them. From germline, CDR1 is MNHEY and CDR2 SMNVEV (reference sequence). The length of the CDR3 is 14 residues. In DNA, the CDR3 is TGTGCCAGCAGTAGTAGGGAGGAATACAATGAGCAGTTCTTC. Translating it yields CASSSREEYNEQFF.

The chain carries TRBV7-8 and TRBJ2-7, with TRBD2 matching 7 bases. The CDR3 length is 14 residues. V lost 5 bases to trimming and J lost 2 bases; unmatched junction nucleotides: 6. Germline V gene sequence: CDR1 SGHVS, CDR2 FQNEAQ. For the CDR3, the DNA is TGTGCCAGCAGCATGGGACTATTACCCTACGAGCAGTACTTC. Residues: CASSMGLLPYEQYF.

The rearrangement joins TRBV28 to TRBJ2-1; 7 bases are shared with TRBD2. The CDR3 consists of 15 residues. Germline V lookup: CDR1 MDHEN, CDR2 SYDVKM. With 5 bases clipped from V and 7 bases from J, the junction kept 11 bases outside the gene matches. CDR3 protein: CASSRAGPSGNEQFF. Here the CDR3 DNA reads TGTGCCAGCAGTAGAGCGGGACCCTCGGGTAATGAGCAGTTCTTC.

The chain employs TRBV10-2 and TRBJ2-1; TRBD2 aligns across 8 bases. Germline V gene sequence: CDR1 WSHSY, CDR2 SAAADI. The V gene end was trimmed by 1 base and the J gene end by 4 bases; junction bases not matched to a gene: 6. The CDR3 sequence is 16 residues long. Here the CDR3 reads CASSEWASGWYNEQFF. In nucleotides, the CDR3 is TGCGCCAGCAGTGAGTGGGCTAGCGGGTGGTACAATGAGCAGTTCTTC.

This clone was seen a single time. The rearrangement joins TRBV4-2 to TRBJ2-4, with 9 bases aligning to TRBD1. After removal of 3 bases from V and 5 bases from J, the junction contained 8 bases not matched to a gene. Germline values: CDR1 LGHNA, CDR2 YNFKEQ. The CDR3 runs 16 residues. CDR3 bases: TGTGCCAGCAGCCAGGCGGGACAGGGCTGGGAAAACATTCAGTACTTC. Protein: CASSQAGQGWENIQYF.